Presented here are 31 T cell receptor beta chains from one specimen sequenced in a study of cytomegalovirus exposure and HLA in healthy donors. Vbeta (60) and Jbeta (13) primers were used in the PCR. The protocol was immunoSEQ multiplex PCR, while the TCRdb copy is restricted to in-frame clones and leaves out a portion. Among some 100,000 clones listed, 84% were seen once. The sample taken for sequencing was PBMCs. The receptor source for this set is a woman between 18 and 30 years old in good health and CMV-seronegative.

V gene TRBV28 combines with J gene TRBJ2-4, with D possibly being TRBD2 (5 bases). The ends were cut back, 2 bases at V and 2 bases at J, with 7 bases in the middle. Germline V gene lookup returns CDR1 MDHEN and CDR2 SYDVKM. The length of the CDR3 is 14 residues. CDR3 nucleotide sequence: TGTGCCAGCAGTTTAGAGGGATCCAAAAACATTCAGTACTTC. Residues: CASSLEGSKNIQYF.

The chain recombines TRBV7-9 with TRBJ2-1, with 10 positions matching TRBD2. The CDR3 loop spans 16 amino acids. Germline values: CDR1 SEHNR, CDR2 FQNEAQ (reference sequence). With 5 bases clipped from V and 6 bases from J, the junction kept 10 bases outside the gene matches. In DNA form, the CDR3 reads TGTGCCAGCAGCGAATCTAGCGGGAGAAGGGCCAATGAGCAGTTCTTC. This translates into CASSESSGRRANEQFF. Together with reference TRBV7-9 and TRBJ2-1, the CDR3 gives the full variable domain: DTGVSQNPRHKITKRGQNVTFRCDPISEHNRLYWYRQTLGQGPEFLTYFQNEAQLEKSRLLSDRFSAERPKGSFSTLEIQRTEQGDSAMYLCASSESSGRRANEQFFGPGTRLTVL.

This clone was recorded once. The chain uses TRBV14 and TRBJ2-1, with a possible D match to TRBD1 (5 bases). With 0 bases removed from V and 10 bases from J, the gap between germline ends came to 16 bases. The CDR3 runs to 15 residues. Germline V gene data show CDR1 as SGHDN and CDR2 as FVKESK. CDR3 nucleotides: TGTGCCAGCAGCCAAGATTACAGGAGAGGAATCGAGCAGTTCTTC. Amino acid sequence: CASSQDYRRGIEQFF.

V gene TRBV11-2 combines with J gene TRBJ2-7, with 8 bases identical to TRBD1. CDR3 length equals 16 residues. Germline V lookup: CDR1 SGHAT, CDR2 FQNNGV. Losses at the gene ends were 1 base for V and 2 bases for J; bases not matched to a gene: 7. The CDR3 region has the DNA TGTGCCAGCAGCTTAGGACCTGGGACAGGCCCCTACGAGCAGTACTTC. Its translation: CASSLGPGTGPYEQYF.

V and J are TRBV9 and TRBJ2-7; 7 bases agree with TRBD1. The length of the CDR3 is 15 residues. V was pared by 2 bases and J by 2 bases, with 7 bases of the junction left unmatched. Germline CDR1 reads SGDLS; CDR2 reads YYNGEE. CDR3 in amino acids: CASSVLTQGAYEQYF. The CDR3 region has the DNA TGTGCCAGCAGCGTTCTCACGCAGGGGGCCTACGAGCAGTACTTC. Combining the CDR3 with reference TRBV9 and TRBJ2-7 gives the whole variable domain DSGVTQTPKHLITATGQRVTLRCSPRSGDLSVYWYQQSLDQGLQFLIQYYNGEERAKGNILERFSAQQFPDLHSELNLSSLELGDSALYFCASSVLTQGAYEQYFGPGTRLTVT.

The genes are TRBV4-2 and TRBJ2-1; TRBD2 matches at 16 bases. Trimming took 3 bases from V and 0 from J; bases not matched to a gene: 14. This CDR3 has 22 amino acids. The V gene's germline CDR1 is LGHNA and CDR2 YNFKEQ. CDR3 DNA sequence: TGTGCCAGCAGCCACCCGGGTCCGGGGACTAGCGGGAGGGTCAGCTCCTACAATGAGCAGTTCTTC. Translation gives CASSHPGPGTSGRVSSYNEQFF.

The chain recombines TRBV19 with TRBJ2-5, with 7 bases aligning to TRBD2. CDR1 LNHDA and CDR2 SQIVND come from the germline V gene (reference sequence). V gave up 4 bases and J gave up 1 base; unmatched junction bases: 9. The CDR3 sequence is 16 residues long. The CDR3 is CASSNVLSGGQETQYF. The CDR3 region has the DNA TGTGCCAGTAGTAATGTTTTATCGGGGGGCCAAGAGACCCAGTACTTC. Looking up the rest from reference TRBV19 and TRBJ2-5 gives the full variable domain: DGGITQSPKYLFRKEGQNVTLSCEQNLNHDAMYWYRQDPGQGLRLIYYSQIVNDFQKGDIAEGYSVSREKKESFPLTVTSAQKNPTAFYLCASSNVLSGGQETQYFGPGTRLLVL.

CDR3 coding DNA: TGTGCCAGCAGCTTAGTCGGTGAAAAACTGTTTTTT. It translates to CASSLVGEKLFF. The chain uses TRBV7-2 and TRBJ1-4; no clear D gene. V lost 1 base and J lost 7, with 4 bases in between. CDR1 is SGHTA and CDR2 is FQGNSA in the germline V gene. The CDR3 spans 12 residues.

The V gene is TRBV5-5, the J gene TRBJ1-4; TRBD1 matches at 8 bases. The trim removed 4 bases at V and 2 bases at J, leaving 7 bases unmatched. Germline lookup yields CDR1 SGHKS and CDR2 YYEKEE (reference sequence). There are 16 residues in the CDR3. In DNA form, the CDR3 reads TGTGCCAGCAGCACATATGACAGGGGCACTAATGAAAAACTGTTTTTT. Protein: CASSTYDRGTNEKLFF.

This chain connects TRBV2 to TRBJ2-7; tentative D call: TRBD1 (6 bases). V was clipped by 4 bases and J by 0 bases, with 13 bases between them. The length of the CDR3 is 15 residues. From germline, CDR1 is SNHLY and CDR2 FYNNEI. This CDR3 reads CASSVPTGFSYEQYF. The DNA of the CDR3 is TGTGCCAGCAGTGTTCCTACAGGGTTCTCCTACGAGCAGTACTTC.

This chain connects TRBV7-3 to TRBJ2-1; TRBD1 might be the D (5 bases). The V and J ends lost 3 bases and 6 bases respectively, with 30 bases between them. This CDR3 comprises 20 residues. Germline loops: CDR1 SGHTA, CDR2 FQGTGA. The CDR3 here is CASSFIRPGSTRVPANEQFF. The CDR3, as DNA: TGTGCCAGCAGCTTTATACGGCCAGGGTCCACCAGGGTGCCGGCCAATGAGCAGTTCTTC.

This chain links TRBV2 with TRBJ1-5; the match to TRBD1 covers 9 bases. The germline gives CDR1 SNHLY, CDR2 FYNNEI. V lost 4 bases, J lost 0 bases, and 13 bases stayed unmatched. The CDR3 is 19 residues long. CDR3 in amino acids: CASSGFRDREGYSNQPQHF. For the CDR3, the DNA is TGTGCCAGCAGTGGGTTTAGGGACAGGGAGGGATATAGCAATCAGCCCCAGCATTTT. The whole variable domain, filled in from reference TRBV2 and TRBJ1-5, reads EPEVTQTPSHQVTQMGQEVILRCVPISNHLYFYWYRQILGQKVEFLVSFYNNEISEKSEIFDDQFSVERPDGSNFTLKIRSTKLEDSAMYFCASSGFRDREGYSNQPQHFGDGTRLSIL.

The chain uses TRBV10-3 and TRBJ2-2; unclear D gene. CDR1 and CDR2 from the germline V gene are ENHRY and SYGVKD. The ends were cut back, 4 bases at V and 5 bases at J, with 8 bases in the middle. The CDR3 is made up of 13 amino acids. CDR3 DNA: TGTGCCATCAGTGGACACAGTACCGGGGAGCTGTTTTTT. This codes for CAISGHSTGELFF.

V gene TRBV29-1 combines with J gene TRBJ1-1; weak D call: TRBD1 (5 bases). In germline, CDR1 is SQVTM, CDR2 ANQGSEA. The CDR3 runs 13 residues. V was cut by 6 bases and J by 2 bases, with 13 bases left in between. CDR3 in amino acids: CSVNPTVNTEAFF. CDR3 nucleotides: TGCAGCGTCAACCCGACAGTAAACACTGAAGCTTTCTTT.

This chain joins TRBV4-3 and TRBJ1-2; 8 bases are a match to TRBD1. After removal of 4 bases from V and 0 bases from J, the junction contained 10 bases not matched to a gene. Germline V gives CDR1 LGHNA, CDR2 YSLEER. This CDR3 region has 17 residues. DNA of the CDR3: TGCGCCAGCAGCCCGTCGACAGGGGTGGGGGCTAACTATGGCTACACCTTC. Its translation is CASSPSTGVGANYGYTF.

The V gene is TRBV7-2, the J gene TRBJ1-6; unclear D gene. CDR3 length: 15 residues. The germline gives CDR1 SGHTA, CDR2 FQGNSA. The V end was cut by 3 bases, the J end by 0 bases, with 6 bases between. DNA of the CDR3: TGTGCCAGCAGCTTTGAGAGCTCCTATAATTCACCCCTCCACTTT. Its translation is CASSFESSYNSPLHF. The full variable domain, completed using reference TRBV7-2 and TRBJ1-6, is GAGVSQSPSNKVTEKGKDVELRCDPISGHTALYWYRQSLGQGLEFLIYFQGNSAPDKSGLPSDRFSAERTGGSVSTLTIQRTQQEDSAVYLCASSFESSYNSPLHFGNGTRLTVT.

The J gene is TRBJ1-2, the V gene TRBV11-2; a weak D match, TRBD1 (6 bases). The CDR3 has 14 residues. In germline, CDR1 is SGHAT, CDR2 FQNNGV. Trimming stripped 1 base from V and 4 bases from J, with 10 bases between. CDR3 loop: CASSLGPGVYGYTF. The DNA of the CDR3 is TGTGCCAGCAGCTTAGGGCCAGGGGTCTATGGCTACACCTTC.

This chain connects TRBV6-4 to TRBJ1-1, with 7 nucleotides matching TRBD1. J gave up 4 bases and V 6 bases, and 8 bases lay outside the gene matches. The germline V gene encodes CDR1 MRHNA and CDR2 SNTAGT. This CDR3 has 14 amino acids. CDR3 loop: CASRTEAGGTEAFF. The CDR3 region has the DNA TGTGCCAGCAGGACGGAGGCAGGGGGCACTGAAGCTTTCTTT.

J is TRBJ2-3 and V is TRBV6-5; D not certain. The V and J ends lost 4 bases and 4 bases respectively, with 9 bases between them. The germline V gene has CDR1 MNHEY and CDR2 SVGAGI. The CDR3 has 13 amino acids. In DNA form, the CDR3 reads TGTGCCAGCAGTTCCCATCGAGCAGATACGCAGTATTTT. Residues: CASSSHRADTQYF.

The V and J genes are TRBV14 and TRBJ2-4; 8 bases match TRBD1. This CDR3 is built from 17 residues. V lost 10 bases, J lost 0 bases, and 14 bases stayed unmatched. Per germline, CDR1 SGHDN and CDR2 FVKESK. The CDR3 DNA reads as TGTGCCATTTCACGGGACAGGAAATTCAAAGCCAAAAACATTCAGTACTTC. Its translation: CAISRDRKFKAKNIQYF.

The CDR3 loop is CATTIPGGPNTIYF. The CDR3 DNA is TGTGCCACCACCATACCGGGGGGCCCTAACACCATATATTTT. The V call is TRBV15, the J call TRBJ1-3; D may be TRBD1 (6 bases). There are 14 residues in the CDR3. V was pared by 7 bases and J by 7 bases, with 17 bases between. Germline lookup yields CDR1 LNHNV and CDR2 YYDKDF (reference sequence).

The rearrangement uses TRBV4-3 and TRBJ2-7, with no clear D. V was trimmed by 4 bases and J by 1 base, leaving 8 bases between them. Germline CDR1 and CDR2: LGHNA and YSLEER. The CDR3 spans 13 residues. CDR3: CASSPYRSYEQYF. DNA for the CDR3: TGCGCCAGCAGCCCCTACAGATCCTACGAGCAGTACTTC.

The chain uses TRBV28 and TRBJ1-4, with D possibly TRBD1 on 6 matching bases. With 4 bases removed from V and 5 bases from J, the gap between germline ends came to 11 bases. CDR3 length: 14 residues. In germline, CDR1 is MDHEN, CDR2 SYDVKM. CDR3 in DNA: TGTGCCAGCAGTTCAACAGGGAAAAATGAAAAACTGTTTTTT. Its translation: CASSSTGKNEKLFF.

The chain carries TRBV13 and TRBJ2-7, with D perhaps TRBD1 (5 bases). The CDR3 runs to 16 residues. Germline V gene sequence: CDR1 PRHDT, CDR2 FYEKMQ (reference sequence). V lost 2 bases to trimming and J lost 2 bases, with 16 bases between them. The CDR3 spells CASSLSPDKNPYEQYF. The CDR3 DNA reads as TGTGCCAGCAGCTTATCGCCGGACAAAAACCCCTACGAGCAGTACTTC.

The V gene is TRBV29-1, the J gene TRBJ2-3, with 12 bases identical to TRBD2. Germline CDR1 is SQVTM and CDR2 is ANQGSEA. Trimming took 7 bases from V and 1 from J; bases not matched to a gene: 3. The CDR3 has 14 amino acids. CDR3 sequence (DNA): TGCAGCGCCGGACTAGCGGGACGCACAGATACGCAGTATTTT. Translating gives CSAGLAGRTDTQYF.

V gene TRBV13 combines with J gene TRBJ1-2; the D is unclear. CDR3 length: 15 residues. Trimming took 3 bases from V and 5 from J, leaving 16 bases between them. Germline CDR1 reads PRHDT; CDR2 reads FYEKMQ (reference sequence). The CDR3 loop is CASSLSWLAGYGYTF. The CDR3 DNA sequence: TGTGCCAGCAGCTTGTCATGGCTGGCGGGATATGGCTACACCTTC.

The chain is built from TRBV28 and TRBJ1-2; D not resolved. Trimming took off 6 bases at V and 4 bases at J, with 12 bases between the two ends. Per the germline V gene, CDR1 is MDHEN and CDR2 is SYDVKM. The CDR3 contains 13 residues. This chain's CDR3 is CASRPGALYGYTF. For the CDR3, the DNA is TGTGCCAGCAGACCGGGAGCGCTCTATGGCTACACCTTC.

This clone has only a few counts. The CDR3 region has the DNA TGCGCCAGCAGCCTTCAGGGACTAGCGGGGGAGAATGAGCAGTTCTTC. It translates to CASSLQGLAGENEQFF. This rearrangement joins TRBV4-1 to TRBJ2-1; 14 positions agree with TRBD2. Germline CDR1 is MGHRA and CDR2 is YSYEKL. V shed 4 bases and J 7 bases; nucleotides not matched to a gene: 6. The CDR3 sequence is 16 residues long.

The rearrangement uses TRBV27 and TRBJ2-7, with 8 bases that match TRBD1. The CDR3 has 14 amino acids. J lost 3 bases, V lost 7 bases, and 8 bases had no gene match. The germline CDR1 and CDR2 sequences are MNHEY and SMNVEV (reference sequence). The CDR3 sequence is CASTATGAHYEQYF. Written as DNA, the CDR3 is TGTGCCAGCACCGCGACAGGGGCCCACTACGAGCAGTACTTC.

The chain recombines TRBV7-9 with TRBJ2-7, with 8 nucleotides matching TRBD1. Germline values: CDR1 SEHNR, CDR2 FQNEAQ (reference sequence). This CDR3 comprises 14 residues. Trimming removed 5 bases from V and 3 bases from J; junction bases left unmatched: 6. The CDR3 nucleotides read TGTGCCAGCAGCCCAGGACAGGGTGGCTACGAGCAGTACTTC. Translating it yields CASSPGQGGYEQYF.

A single count supports this clone. The chain employs TRBV6-6 and TRBJ2-5, with D tentatively TRBD2 (5 bases). Germline V gives CDR1 MNHNY, CDR2 SVGAGI (reference sequence). This CDR3 comprises 14 residues. V shed 2 bases and J shed 7 bases, with 14 bases lying between them. CDR3 amino acids: CASSYGPSRGTQYF. CDR3 in DNA: TGTGCCAGCAGTTACGGTCCTAGCCGGGGGACCCAGTACTTC.